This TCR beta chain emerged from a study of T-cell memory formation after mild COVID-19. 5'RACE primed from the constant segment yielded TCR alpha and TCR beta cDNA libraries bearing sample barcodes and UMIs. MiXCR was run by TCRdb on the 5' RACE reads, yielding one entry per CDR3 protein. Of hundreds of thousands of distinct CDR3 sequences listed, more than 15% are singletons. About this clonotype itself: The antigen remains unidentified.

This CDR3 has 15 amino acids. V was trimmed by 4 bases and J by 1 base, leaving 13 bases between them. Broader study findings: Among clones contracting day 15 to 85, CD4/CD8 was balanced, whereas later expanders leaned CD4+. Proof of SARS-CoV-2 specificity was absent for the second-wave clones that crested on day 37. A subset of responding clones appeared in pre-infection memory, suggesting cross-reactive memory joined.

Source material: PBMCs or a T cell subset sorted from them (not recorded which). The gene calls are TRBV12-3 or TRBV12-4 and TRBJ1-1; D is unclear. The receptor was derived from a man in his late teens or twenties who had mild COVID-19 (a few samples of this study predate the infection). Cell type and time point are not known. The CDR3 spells CASSSSYLGNTEAFF. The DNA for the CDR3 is TGTGCCAGCAGTTCTTCTTACCTGGGGAACACTGAAGCTTTCTTT.